The 30 T cell receptor beta chains reported below all come from one sample, sequenced in a study of shared clonotypes between healthy human individuals. This table comes from immunoSEQ multiplex PCR, and its TCRdb copy is limited to in-frame clones, with some not included. The data show millions of clones, around 95% seen once. Sequences were obtained from naive CD4+ T cells sorted from blood. Subset here: CD45RA+ positively selected. These TCRs come from a man aged 18 to 35 in good health.

The chain joins TRBV23-1 to TRBJ2-2, with a tentative D call TRBD2 (5 bases). TRBV23-1 is known as an ORF, though its function is uncertain. V was clipped by 3 bases and J by 4 bases, with 15 bases between them. This CDR3 has 16 amino acids. In DNA form, the CDR3 reads TGCGCCAGCAGTCACCAGCACACGGGGTGCACCGGGGAGCTGTTTTTT. Its protein product is CASSHQHTGCTGELFF.

This chain links TRBV30 with TRBJ1-5; D remains ambiguous. Germline assignment: CDR1 GTSNPN and CDR2 SVGIG (reference sequence). V shed 1 base and J shed 0 bases, with 10 bases lying between them. The CDR3 sequence is 15 residues long. The CDR3: CAWSAQVDSNQPQHF. The CDR3 bases are TGTGCCTGGAGTGCGCAGGTCGATAGCAATCAGCCCCAGCATTTT.

The chain uses TRBV19 and TRBJ1-2, with D possibly being TRBD1 (5 bases). This CDR3 is 12 amino acids long. Germline CDR1 LNHDA, CDR2 SQIVND (reference sequence). V lost 7 bases, J lost 5 bases, and 11 bases lay in between. The CDR3 nucleotides read TGTGCCAGTACCCGGGACGGGTATGGCTACACCTTC. It is translated as CASTRDGYGYTF.

This clone was seen only a few times. The chain carries TRBV11-2 and TRBJ1-6; D is uncertain. CDR1 SGHAT and CDR2 FQNNGV come from the germline V gene. V was cut by 11 bases and J by 7 bases, with 15 bases left in between. The CDR3 runs 13 residues. In nucleotides, the CDR3 is TGTGCCTGTGGAGGGAGTGACAATTCACCCCTCCACTTT. This translates into CACGGSDNSPLHF. The full variable domain, its missing parts supplied by reference TRBV11-2 and TRBJ1-6, is EAGVAQSPRYKIIEKRQSVAFWCNPISGHATLYWYQQILGQGPKLLIQFQNNGVVDDSQLPKDRFSAERLKGVDSTLKIQPAKLEDSAVYLCACGGSDNSPLHFGNGTRLTVT.

The genes are TRBV30 and TRBJ1-2; a possible D gene is TRBD1 (5 bases). The CDR3 runs to 13 residues. Trimming took 2 bases from V and 4 from J, leaving 11 bases between them. From germline, CDR1 is GTSNPN and CDR2 SVGIG (reference sequence). The CDR3 loop reads CAWSRSGSYGYTF. The CDR3 bases are TGTGCCTGGAGTCGGTCAGGGAGCTATGGCTACACCTTC.

Note on this clone: The junction shows a germline mismatch at one end, possibly a read error. The CDR3: CASRMNTGAFF. The CDR3 region has the DNA TGTGCCAGCAGAATGAACACTGGAGCTTTCTTT. V usage is TRBV6-1 and J usage is TRBJ1-1; D call uncertain. CDR3 size: 11 residues. From germline, CDR1 is MNHNS and CDR2 SASEGT.

Details on this clone: The same CDR3 also results from other DNA sequences found in this sample. The genes are TRBV11-1 and TRBJ2-7; tentative D call: TRBD2 (6 bases). The CDR3 extends over 12 amino acids. Germline loops: CDR1 SGHAT, CDR2 FQDESV (reference sequence). V lost 3 bases to trimming and J lost 3 bases, with 6 bases between them. The CDR3 loop is CASSFGGYEQYF. For the CDR3, the DNA is TGTGCCAGCAGCTTCGGGGGCTACGAGCAGTACTTC.

CDR3 DNA: TGTGCCACCCCAGCGACGGGACTAGTTGACCCGCAATCCTACGAGCAGTACTTC. Translation gives CATPATGLVDPQSYEQYF. The rearrangement joins TRBV9 to TRBJ2-7; 8 bases are shared with TRBD2. This CDR3 has 18 residues. With 9 bases clipped from V and 1 base from J, the junction kept 21 bases outside the gene matches. Germline lookup yields CDR1 SGDLS and CDR2 YYNGEE. Based on the CDR3 plus reference TRBV9 and TRBJ2-7, the full variable domain is DSGVTQTPKHLITATGQRVTLRCSPRSGDLSVYWYQQSLDQGLQFLIQYYNGEERAKGNILERFSAQQFPDLHSELNLSSLELGDSALYFCATPATGLVDPQSYEQYFGPGTRLTVT.

This clone appeared a single time. This chain links TRBV2 with TRBJ2-5, with 8 bases that match TRBD1. J was trimmed by 1 base and V by 5 bases; bases with no gene match: 3. Germline assignment: CDR1 SNHLY and CDR2 FYNNEI. The CDR3 loop spans 14 amino acids. The CDR3 is CASSLDRAQETQYF. DNA of the CDR3: TGTGCCAGCAGTCTGGACAGGGCCCAAGAGACCCAGTACTTC.

As to this clone: This sample also contains other DNA sequences that code for the same CDR3. The chain has TRBV6-1 and TRBJ2-5; 9 nucleotides match TRBD1. CDR1 MNHNS and CDR2 SASEGT come from the germline V gene. Trimming cost V 2 bases and J 5 bases; bases outside gene matches: 3. The CDR3 is 14 amino acids. CDR3 protein: CASSERDREETQYF. CDR3 DNA sequence: TGTGCCAGCAGTGAACGGGACAGGGAGGAGACCCAGTACTTC.

This chain's CDR3 is CASGRGLAGNNEQFF. In nucleotides, the CDR3 is TGTGCTAGTGGCCGGGGACTAGCTGGAAACAATGAGCAGTTCTTC. V is TRBV12-5 and J is TRBJ2-1; 9 bases are a match to TRBD2. The CDR3 runs to 15 residues. V trimming: 6 bases; J trimming: 5 bases; junction bases outside the gene matches: 8. The germline gives CDR1 LGHNT, CDR2 FRNRAP.

The gene calls are TRBV30 and TRBJ2-7; 8 bases match TRBD1. The CDR3 sequence is 16 residues long. The J segment lost 1 base and the V segment lost 3 bases, leaving 11 bases of the junction unmatched. Germline assignment: CDR1 GTSNPN and CDR2 SVGIG (reference sequence). This chain's CDR3 is CAWRVPGQDISYEQYF. CDR3 DNA sequence: TGTGCCTGGAGGGTTCCGGGACAGGACATATCCTACGAGCAGTACTTC.

V and J are TRBV7-2 and TRBJ2-7, with TRBD1 matching 9 bases. Germline CDR1 is SGHTA and CDR2 is FQGNSA. With 2 bases clipped from V and 6 bases from J, the junction kept 8 bases outside the gene matches. This CDR3 has 15 residues. CDR3 bases: TGTGCCAGCAGCTTATGGGACAGGGTTCCTCTCGAGCAGTACTTC. The encoded protein is CASSLWDRVPLEQYF.

This clone was counted a single time. The V gene is TRBV29-1, the J gene TRBJ1-2, with TRBD1 matching 7 bases. This CDR3 contains 12 residues. Trimming removed 2 bases from V and 8 bases from J; junction bases left unmatched: 5. Germline-derived CDR1 and CDR2 are SQVTM and ANQGSEA. CDR3 sequence: CSVEKGAGGYTF. In nucleotides, the CDR3 is TGCAGCGTTGAAAAGGGGGCAGGGGGCTACACCTTC.

The CDR3 DNA is TGTGCCAGCAGCTTAATAGATCAGGGCGTAAAAGCTTTCTTT. Protein sequence: CASSLIDQGVKAFF. The chain carries TRBV7-2 and TRBJ1-1; D may be TRBD1 (5 bases). This CDR3 has 14 residues. Germline CDR1 and CDR2: SGHTA and FQGNSA. Trimming removed 2 bases at V and 9 bases at J, with 16 bases between.

A remark on this clone: Additional DNA sequences in this sample encode the identical CDR3. The V call is TRBV11-2, the J call TRBJ2-3; D is ambiguous. CDR1 is SGHAT and CDR2 is FQNNGV in the germline V gene. V lost 3 bases, J lost 2 bases, and 6 bases lay in between. The CDR3 loop spans 13 amino acids. The CDR3 region is CASSLGNTDTQYF. The CDR3 DNA follows: TGTGCCAGCAGCTTGGGAAACACAGATACGCAGTATTTT.

Concerning this clone: The same CDR3 is also encoded by other DNA sequences in this sample. V and J are TRBV18 and TRBJ1-1; 8 bases agree with TRBD1. V lost 6 bases to trimming and J lost 6 bases; unmatched junction nucleotides: 9. CDR3 length equals 14 residues. In germline, CDR1 is KGHSH, CDR2 LQKENI. The CDR3 nucleotides are TGTGCCAGCTCTCCTAGGACAGGGACCCCTGAAGCTTTCTTT. It codes for CASSPRTGTPEAFF. Drawing the rest from reference TRBV18 and TRBJ1-1, the complete variable domain is NAGVMQNPRHLVRRRGQEARLRCSPMKGHSHVYWYRQLPEEGLKFMVYLQKENIIDESGMPKERFSAEFPKEGPSILRIQQVVRGDSAAYFCASSPRTGTPEAFFGQGTRLTVV.

This clone was seen only once. The chain employs TRBV7-2 and TRBJ2-3, with 7 positions matching TRBD2. This CDR3 has 16 amino acids. V lost 4 bases, J lost 0 bases, and 7 bases stayed unmatched. Germline CDR1 SGHTA, CDR2 FQGNSA. The CDR3 DNA follows: TGTGCCAGCAGCTCCTCCGGGGGGACTAGCACAGATACGCAGTATTTT. Protein sequence: CASSSSGGTSTDTQYF.

The gene calls are TRBV19 and TRBJ2-3, with 8 bases aligning to TRBD1. The CDR3 runs 16 residues. Trimming removed 5 bases from V and 0 bases from J; junction bases left unmatched: 7. Looked up from germline, CDR1 is LNHDA and CDR2 is SQIVND (reference sequence). CDR3 amino acids: CASSLRTGRSTDTQYF. DNA for the CDR3: TGTGCCAGTAGTCTCCGGACAGGGAGGAGCACAGATACGCAGTATTTT.

The chain joins TRBV25-1 to TRBJ1-4; possible D gene TRBD1, 6 bases. The CDR3 spans 15 residues. Trimming took off 1 base at V and 5 bases at J, with 11 bases between the two ends. Germline V gives CDR1 MGHDK, CDR2 SYGVNS. The DNA for the CDR3 is TGTGCCAGCAGTGAATTGGTGGGGGCGAATGAAAAACTGTTTTTT. Its protein is CASSELVGANEKLFF.

The rearrangement joins TRBV6-5 to TRBJ2-7; 11 nucleotides line up with TRBD2. Trimming removed 0 bases from V and 3 bases from J; junction bases left unmatched: 4. The V gene's germline CDR1 is MNHEY and CDR2 SVGAGI. The CDR3 contains 16 residues. The CDR3 is CASSYSGLADNYEQYF. CDR3 sequence (DNA): TGTGCCAGCAGTTACTCGGGACTAGCGGATAACTACGAGCAGTACTTC.

The chain has TRBV5-4 and TRBJ1-2, with D possibly being TRBD1 (5 bases). V gave up 0 bases and J gave up 4 bases, with 13 bases separating them. The CDR3 consists of 15 residues. CDR1 is SGHNT and CDR2 is YYREEE in the germline V gene (reference sequence). The CDR3 nucleotides read TGTGCCAGCAGCTTGGCCGGAGGGGCTACCTATGGCTACACCTTC. Amino acids: CASSLAGGATYGYTF.

This chain joins TRBV2 and TRBJ1-1; tentatively, D is TRBD1 (5 bases). The CDR3 is 14 residues long. CDR1 and CDR2 (germline): SNHLY, FYNNEI. Trimming stripped 5 bases from V and 1 base from J, with 11 bases between. The CDR3 reads CASSRDSPNTEAFF. The CDR3 DNA is TGTGCCAGCAGTCGTGACAGCCCGAACACTGAAGCTTTCTTT.

This chain connects TRBV4-1 to TRBJ2-4; D possibly corresponds to TRBD1 (6 bases). V shed 11 bases and J shed 8 bases, with 19 bases lying between them. The CDR3 has 13 amino acids. CDR1 MGHRA and CDR2 YSYEKL come from the germline V gene. CDR3 protein: CASRETGFDIQYF. DNA of the CDR3: TGCGCCTCCAGAGAAACAGGGTTTGACATTCAGTACTTC.

This rearrangement joins TRBV27 to TRBJ1-4; TRBD1 is a possible D gene (6 bases). This CDR3 comprises 15 residues. Germline V lookup: CDR1 MNHEY, CDR2 SMNVEV (reference sequence). Trimming took off 4 bases at V and 2 bases at J, with 11 bases between the two ends. The CDR3 loop is CASSSRGSTNEKLFF. CDR3 in DNA: TGTGCCAGCAGTTCCAGGGGATCCACTAATGAAAAACTGTTTTTT. Supplemented by reference TRBV27 and TRBJ1-4, the full variable domain reads EAQVTQNPRYLITVTGKKLTVTCSQNMNHEYMSWYRQDPGLGLRQIYYSMNVEVTDKGDVPEGYKVSRKEKRNFPLILESPSPNQTSLYFCASSSRGSTNEKLFFGSGTQLSVL.

V gene TRBV18 combines with J gene TRBJ2-2; D ambiguous. The length of the CDR3 is 16 residues. Germline V CDR1 and CDR2: KGHSH, LQKENI. The V end lost 2 bases, the J end lost 2 bases, and 12 bases lay between the germline ends. CDR3 amino acids: CASSPSRLINTGELFF. The CDR3 DNA follows: TGTGCCAGCTCACCAAGCAGGTTGATCAACACCGGGGAGCTGTTTTTT. The variable domain in full, with the rest retrieved from reference TRBV18 and TRBJ2-2, is NAGVMQNPRHLVRRRGQEARLRCSPMKGHSHVYWYRQLPEEGLKFMVYLQKENIIDESGMPKERFSAEFPKEGPSILRIQQVVRGDSAAYFCASSPSRLINTGELFFGEGSRLTVL.

A word on this clone: Other nucleotide sequences from this sample produce the same CDR3. The rearrangement joins TRBV7-9 to TRBJ1-3, with 10 bases fitting TRBD1. Germline V gives CDR1 SEHNR, CDR2 FQNEAQ (reference sequence). Trimming at V came to 5 bases and at J to 4 bases, leaving 5 bases not matched to a gene. This CDR3 contains 15 residues. The CDR3 sequence: CASSTDRGSGNTIYF. The CDR3 DNA sequence: TGTGCCAGCAGCACGGACAGGGGGAGCGGAAACACCATATATTTT.

The J gene is TRBJ1-6, the V gene TRBV6-4, with D unresolved. Germline CDR1 MRHNA, CDR2 SNTAGT. This CDR3 has 13 amino acids. The ends were cut back, 4 bases at V and 7 bases at J, with 8 bases in the middle. The CDR3, as DNA: TGTGCCAGCAGTGCACAGACGAATTCACCCCTCCACTTT. It translates to CASSAQTNSPLHF.

The V and J genes are TRBV6-1 and TRBJ2-5; D remains ambiguous. The CDR3 is 12 amino acids. Trimming left V 7 bases short and J 7 bases short, with 13 bases between. Germline values: CDR1 MNHNS, CDR2 SASEGT. The chain's CDR3 is CASNQESGTQYF. For the CDR3, the DNA is TGTGCCAGCAATCAGGAGTCCGGGACCCAGTACTTC.

This clone was found once. This sequence joins TRBV10-3 and TRBJ2-5; 7 bases map to TRBD2. V lost 4 bases to trimming and J lost 2 bases; unmatched junction nucleotides: 7. The germline CDR1 and CDR2 sequences are ENHRY and SYGVKD. CDR3 size: 15 residues. The CDR3 loop reads CAISGTEAGQETQYF. The CDR3 bases are TGTGCCATCAGTGGCACGGAAGCGGGACAAGAGACCCAGTACTTC.